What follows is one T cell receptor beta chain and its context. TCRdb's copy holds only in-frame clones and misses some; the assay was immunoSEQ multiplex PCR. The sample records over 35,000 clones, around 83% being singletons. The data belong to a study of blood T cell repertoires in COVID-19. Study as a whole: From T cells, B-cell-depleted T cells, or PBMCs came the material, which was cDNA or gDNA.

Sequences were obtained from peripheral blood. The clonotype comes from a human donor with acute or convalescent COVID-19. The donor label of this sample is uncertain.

The DNA for the CDR3 is TGTGCCAGCTCAACGATGAGAGTTACAGGAGTCTCTGGAAACACCATATATTTT. Its protein is CASSTMRVTGVSGNTIYF. This chain uses TRBV18 with TRBJ1-3; D may be TRBD1 (5 bases). This CDR3 is built from 18 residues. V lost 5 bases to trimming and J lost 0 bases, with 20 bases between them. Germline V gene sequence: CDR1 KGHSH, CDR2 LQKENI.